This paragraph covers one T cell receptor (beta chain) sequence. This clonotype was seen repeatedly, ten times or more. The antigen this receptor binds is unknown. Per-base quality was not reported, and no clone a single base away is much larger than it. Trimming leaves V shorter by 1 base and J shorter by 7 bases, with the junction holding 6 bases beyond the gene matches. CDR1 KGHSH and CDR2 LQKENI are derived from the germline V gene. Spanning cysteine to phenylalanine, the CDR3 consists of 14 amino acids. Only CDR3 DNA is held: 42 bases, read in frame from base 1. Per the publication, the time point label means: patch test 3, about 24 weeks after DPC sensitization. In light of the paper, this sample's treatment or condition label describes: therapeutic diphenylcyclopropenone sensitization with weekly scalp DPC. Blood at each patch-test visit was drawn before the patch test was applied. Eligible patients were aged 18 to 70, diagnosed with alopecia, deemed suitable for DPC therapy, and excluded if pregnant. Total RNA was extracted from unfractionated whole blood that had been collected in Tempus Blood RNA tubes.

The data were obtained in a study of human T cells and chemical hapten exposure (dated by TCRdb to the early 2020s). Turning to the overall study: For sensitization, 2% DPC in acetone was applied to a 2 cm by 2 cm area of upper inner arm skin. Weekly therapeutic DPC doses were additionally applied to the scalp of patients throughout the roughly 24-week study period. Patch testing was done on the upper back using Finn chambers containing 0.01% DPC, and results were scored after 6 days according to International Contact Dermatitis Research Group standards. Most of the patients in the cohort were female, and the cohort covered alopecia areata with under or over 50% scalp involvement, alopecia totalis and alopecia universalis. Libraries were pooled for sequencing, and per-sample TCR yields varied mainly because of small differences in library volumes within the pool. This study followed changes in the peripheral blood TCR repertoire in vivo during primary and secondary sensitization of alopecia patients to the hapten diphenylcyclopropenone (DPC). Patient blood was sampled pre-sensitization (week 0) and at 2, 6 and about 24 weeks after DPC sensitization. About 27 alopecia patients gave blood for TCR sequencing at one to four time points (pre-sensitization, 2, 6 and 24 weeks). Findings and caveats that apply to the study as a whole: Compared with pre-sensitization or healthy control sets, expanded TCRs formed significantly more large CDR3 similarity clusters, which is consistent with antigen-driven responses. The number of TCRs above 1 in 1000 frequency did not change with DPC sensitization; there was no evidence of global repertoire structure alterations. Repeated subsampling changed both the strength of the expansion versus patch-test correlation and the threshold at which that correlation became significant. Because every patient had alopecia, a presumed autoimmune disease, the patients' immune response might differ from that of healthy individuals. Patch test score correlated positively with the number of PT1 expanded TCRs, reaching significance at thresholds 8, 16 and 32 but not at 4.

The library was built by means of RACE. Sequencing took place on a NextSeq 500. Library preparation attached unique molecular identifiers to individual cDNA molecules for quantitative, reproducible TCR counting. From each blood RNA sample, both TCR alpha and TCR beta chains were sequenced. Concerning the study's data processing: A median of roughly 98,000 TCRs per sample was observed, with a range of about 20,000 to 690,600. The Decombinator software suite was used to annotate the V, J and CDR3 of the TCR reads. For the PS versus PT1 abundance plots, all samples were subsampled to the same number of TCRs (28,000). Expanded TCRs were defined as absent before sensitization and observed at least eight times at the 2-week time point. TCRdb redid the processing of the public reads, applying fastp at Q25 and MiXCR, and retained in-frame beta chains. Entries are consolidated by CDR3 protein sequence, retaining the most common genes and DNA. It is TCRdb's table, rather than the study itself, that gives the V and J calls and clone size. The sample table lists 95,000 to 150,000 distinct CDR3 sequences, about 11% of them with a count of one. Roughly 2.3% of the sample comes from the top ten.

The origin of this receptor is a woman aged 50 to 65 with alopecia areata. Some clones in this sample may be carry-over from other donors' samples. The chain is made from TRBV18 and TRBJ2-7, with 8 junctional bases fitting TRBD2. This sample comprised whole blood, obtained in connection with sensitization to the hapten diphenylcyclopropenone (DPC). The DNA is TGTGCCAGCTCACCACAAAGCGGGAGTGGTGAGCAGTACTTC. It encodes CASSPQSGSGEQYF.